This note documents a single T cell receptor (beta chain) sequence. Its cognate antigen is unknown. The junction differs from germline at one of its ends, possibly a read error. This record comes from a study of Graves' ophthalmopathy and Graves' hyperthyroidism. The authors amplified TCR beta CDR3 regions, and they did so from RNA transcripts for repertoire sequencing. Scientists carried out first-round RT-PCR using HTBI primers and then a second-round multiplex PCR. TCRdb reprocessed the multiplex PCR reads via MiXCR and lists one record per CDR3 protein. The sample comprises about 740,000 distinct CDR3 sequences, 40% of which are singletons, and approximately 46% rests with the top ten. The PBMCs originated from around 10 ml of fresh peripheral blood. The CDR3 spans 13 residues. The germline V gene encodes CDR1 SNHLY and CDR2 FYNNEI. Study-level results: Clonotypes were expanded in thyroid at above 0.001 frequency, and most also appeared in blood.

Sequences were obtained from peripheral blood. The origin of this receptor is an adult man with Graves' ophthalmopathy. The chain links TRBV2 to TRBJ2-5, with D unclear. CDR3 in DNA: TGTGCCAGCAGTGAAAATTTGGCAGAGACCCAGCACTTC. This codes for CASSENLAETQHF.